Each of the 7 T cell receptor beta chains below was sequenced from the same sample in a study of blood T cells in healthy people across ages. Sample-barcoded 5' priming and a J-beta primer mix drove a second PCR of roughly 6 to 12 cycles. TCRdb recomputed calls from the 5' RACE reads with MiXCR, one row per CDR3 protein. Among some 750,000 distinct CDR3 sequences, 22% were seen once, and the ten largest hold roughly a fifth. Material for sequencing was blood. These receptors were taken from a man aged 65 to 85 in good health.

The chain links TRBV7-9 to TRBJ2-3; 11 nucleotides line up with TRBD2. This CDR3 comprises 15 residues. V was pared by 3 bases and J by 6 bases, with 5 bases of the junction left unmatched. Germline values: CDR1 SEHNR, CDR2 FQNEAQ (reference sequence). The CDR3 DNA sequence: TGTGCCAGCAGCTTTACTAGCGGGGGAGAGGATACGCAGTATTTT. Its protein is CASSFTSGGEDTQYF.

The chain has TRBV12-3 or TRBV12-4 and TRBJ2-1; D gene unclear. V was trimmed by 6 bases and J by 2 bases, leaving 5 bases between them. The length of the CDR3 is 12 residues. The CDR3 loop is CASSGAYNEQFF. The DNA of the CDR3 is TGTGCCAGCAGCGGAGCCTACAATGAGCAGTTCTTC.

V and J are TRBV7-9 and TRBJ1-4; D remains unclear. There are 15 residues in the CDR3. Looked up from germline, CDR1 is SEHNR and CDR2 is FQNEAQ (reference sequence). V was pared by 1 base and J by 8 bases, with 14 bases between. For the CDR3, the DNA is TGTGCCAGCAGCTTAGGTTCCGGCGCCTTGGAAAAACTGTTTTTT. As protein: CASSLGSGALEKLFF. Looking up the rest from reference TRBV7-9 and TRBJ1-4 gives the full variable domain: DTGVSQNPRHKITKRGQNVTFRCDPISEHNRLYWYRQTLGQGPEFLTYFQNEAQLEKSRLLSDRFSAERPKGSFSTLEIQRTEQGDSAMYLCASSLGSGALEKLFFGSGTQLSVL.

CDR3 bases: TGTGCCAGCAGTTTTTCGGGCAAGCAGTACTTC. Residues: CASSFSGKQYF. The V and J genes are TRBV12-3 or TRBV12-4 and TRBJ2-7, with no clear D. With 3 bases removed from V and 8 bases from J, the gap between germline ends came to 8 bases. CDR3 length: 11 residues.

The CDR3 protein is CASLGGEEQFF. The DNA for the CDR3 is TGCGCCAGCCTTGGGGGGGAGGAGCAGTTCTTC. The chain uses TRBV10-2 and TRBJ2-1, with TRBD2 matching 7 bases. Germline lookup yields CDR1 WSHSY and CDR2 SAAADI. With 8 bases clipped from V and 10 bases from J, the junction kept 5 bases outside the gene matches. There are 11 residues in the CDR3.

The chain has TRBV5-1 and TRBJ2-2, with a weak D call TRBD2 (5 bases). The CDR3 spans 15 residues. The V gene's germline CDR1 is SGHRS and CDR2 YFSETQ. V gave up 0 bases and J gave up 1 base, with 7 bases separating them. The chain's CDR3 is CASSLGLMNTGELFF. The CDR3 coding sequence is TGCGCCAGCAGCTTGGGACTAATGAACACCGGGGAGCTGTTTTTT.

This chain links TRBV5-1 with TRBJ2-2; 8 bases fit TRBD1. CDR3 length: 15 amino acids. V lost 4 bases and J lost 4; bases outside the gene matches: 6. Germline CDR1 is SGHRS and CDR2 is YFSETQ. The CDR3 is CASSTTGQGTGELFF. CDR3 DNA sequence: TGCGCCAGCAGCACTACCGGACAGGGCACCGGGGAGCTGTTTTTT.